A single count supports the clone carrying this T cell receptor beta chain. An equimolar mix of two oligonucleotides served as the beta constant-region primer for TRBC1 and TRBC2. A single record per CDR3 protein comes from TCRdb applying MiXCR to the UMI-ligation and nested PCR reads. The top ten hold roughly 0.14% of the sample, which has around 160,000 distinct CDR3 sequences, about 15% seen once. The data were taken from a study of naive and memory T cell subsets. Germline assignment: CDR1 SEHNR and CDR2 FQNEAQ (reference sequence). This CDR3 comprises 15 residues. With 3 bases removed from V and 4 bases from J, the gap between germline ends came to 13 bases.

The clonotype comes from a human donor in good health. Sequencing was carried out using naive CD4+ T cells from blood. This rearrangement joins TRBV7-9 to TRBJ1-3; the D gene is possibly TRBD1 (5 bases). CDR3 bases: TGTGCCAGCAGCTTCTTCATGGACATAGGAAACACCATATATTTT. It specifies CASSFFMDIGNTIYF.